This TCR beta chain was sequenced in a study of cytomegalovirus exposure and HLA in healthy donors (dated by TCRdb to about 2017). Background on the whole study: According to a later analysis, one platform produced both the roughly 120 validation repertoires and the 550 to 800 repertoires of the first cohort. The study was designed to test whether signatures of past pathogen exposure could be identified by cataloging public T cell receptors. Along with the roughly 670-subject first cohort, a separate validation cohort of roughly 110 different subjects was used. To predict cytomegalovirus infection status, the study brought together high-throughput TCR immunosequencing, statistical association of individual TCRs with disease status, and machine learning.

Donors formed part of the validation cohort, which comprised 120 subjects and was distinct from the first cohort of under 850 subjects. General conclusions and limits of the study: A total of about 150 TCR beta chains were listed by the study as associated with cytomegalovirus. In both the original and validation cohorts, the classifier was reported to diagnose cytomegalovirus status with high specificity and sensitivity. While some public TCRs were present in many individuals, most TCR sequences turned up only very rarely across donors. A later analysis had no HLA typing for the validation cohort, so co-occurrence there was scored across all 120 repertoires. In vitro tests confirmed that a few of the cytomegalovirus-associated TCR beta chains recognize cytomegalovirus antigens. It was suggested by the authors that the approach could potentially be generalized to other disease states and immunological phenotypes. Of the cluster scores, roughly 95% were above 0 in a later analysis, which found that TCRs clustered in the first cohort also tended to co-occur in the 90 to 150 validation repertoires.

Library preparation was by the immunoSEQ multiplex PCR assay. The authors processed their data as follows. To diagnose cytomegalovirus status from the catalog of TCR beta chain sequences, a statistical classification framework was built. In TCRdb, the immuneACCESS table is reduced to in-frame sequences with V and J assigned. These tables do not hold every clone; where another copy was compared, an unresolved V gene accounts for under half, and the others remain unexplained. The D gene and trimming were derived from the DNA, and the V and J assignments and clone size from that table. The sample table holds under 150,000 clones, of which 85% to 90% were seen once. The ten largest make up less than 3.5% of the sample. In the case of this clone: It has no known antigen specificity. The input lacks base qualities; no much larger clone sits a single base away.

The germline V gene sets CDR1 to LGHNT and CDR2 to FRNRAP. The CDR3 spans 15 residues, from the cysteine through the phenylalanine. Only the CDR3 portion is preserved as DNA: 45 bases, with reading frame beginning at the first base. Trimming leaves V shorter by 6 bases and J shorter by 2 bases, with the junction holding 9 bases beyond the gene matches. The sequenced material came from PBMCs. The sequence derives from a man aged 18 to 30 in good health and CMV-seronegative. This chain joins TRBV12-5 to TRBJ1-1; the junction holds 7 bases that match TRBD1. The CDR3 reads CASGPWDRQNTEAFF. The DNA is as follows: TGTGCTAGTGGCCCCTGGGACAGACAAAACACTGAAGCTTTCTTT.